These 29 T cell receptor beta chains share one sample of origin, sequenced in a study of blood T cell repertoires in COVID-19. Sequencing was performed with immunoSEQ multiplex PCR; in TCRdb, only in-frame clones are kept and a portion is missing. Altogether 190,000 or so clones are present, 87% being singletons, with the ten largest covering 6.2%. The sequenced material came from peripheral blood. These receptors all stem from a man aged 60-69 years who had recovered from COVID-19.

There are a few counts of this clone. J is TRBJ2-1 and V is TRBV5-1; TRBD2 agrees at 7 bases. Losses at the gene ends were 0 bases for V and 9 bases for J; bases not matched to a gene: 9. This CDR3 region has 15 residues. The germline CDR1 and CDR2 sequences are SGHRS and YFSETQ. CDR3 loop: CASSLAVGGPGEQFF. The CDR3 DNA follows: TGCGCCAGCAGCTTGGCCGTGGGAGGGCCCGGTGAGCAGTTCTTC.

The chain joins TRBV6-2 or TRBV6-3 to TRBJ2-5, with 13 bases fitting TRBD2. V lost 5 bases and J lost 2; bases outside the gene matches: 5. Germline V lookup: CDR1 MNHEY, CDR2 SVGEGT. The CDR3 extends over 16 amino acids. The CDR3 region is CASSLTSGGGQETQYF. The CDR3 DNA is TGTGCCAGCAGTCTAACTAGCGGGGGGGGACAAGAGACCCAGTACTTC.

Concerning this clone itself: In the same sample, other DNA sequences code for this CDR3. The chain employs TRBV3-1 (or the pseudogene TRBV3-2) and TRBJ2-2; 12 bases are shared with TRBD2. The CDR3 length is 15 residues. V shed 8 bases and J 2 bases; nucleotides not matched to a gene: 3. Germline CDR1 is LGHDT and CDR2 is YNNKEL (reference sequence). CDR3 protein: CASSLAGGNTGELFF. The CDR3 DNA is TGTGCCAGCTCACTAGCGGGGGGCAACACCGGGGAGCTGTTTTTT.

The chain links TRBV7-2 to TRBJ2-7; D might be TRBD1 (6 bases). This CDR3 spans 12 amino acids. V lost 5 bases to trimming and J lost 7 bases, with 12 bases between them. Germline assignment: CDR1 SGHTA and CDR2 FQGNSA. The CDR3 sequence: CASSGGLGEQYF. The CDR3 coding sequence is TGTGCCAGCAGCGGGGGCCTCGGGGAGCAGTACTTC.

The chain has TRBV19 and TRBJ2-3, with 12 bases aligning to TRBD2. The CDR3 spans 17 residues. V lost 5 bases, J lost 7 bases, and 13 bases stayed unmatched. Germline-derived CDR1 and CDR2 are LNHDA and SQIVND (reference sequence). The CDR3 bases are TGTGCCAGTAGTCTCTCCGGACTAGCGGGATCTGATTATACGCAGTATTTT. The encoded protein is CASSLSGLAGSDYTQYF.

The rearrangement uses TRBV18 and TRBJ1-2; the match to TRBD1 covers 10 bases. The CDR3 extends over 15 amino acids. Germline loops: CDR1 KGHSH, CDR2 LQKENI. The V gene end was trimmed by 2 bases and the J gene end by 3 bases; junction bases not matched to a gene: 3. The CDR3: CASSPEDRGYYGYTF. The CDR3 DNA reads TGTGCCAGCTCACCAGAGGACAGGGGGTACTATGGCTACACCTTC.

The chain couples TRBV7-3 to TRBJ2-3; TRBD1 agrees at 8 bases. The CDR3 length is 15 residues. Trimming removed 5 bases from V and 7 bases from J; junction bases left unmatched: 11. CDR1 is SGHTA, CDR2 FQGTGA, per germline. CDR3 DNA sequence: TGTGCCAGCAGCCCAGGGACAGGCATCCCGAATACGCAGTATTTT. Translation: CASSPGTGIPNTQYF.

V is TRBV6-5 and J is TRBJ1-1; no clear D. The V end was cut by 5 bases, the J end by 3 bases, with 13 bases between. The length of the CDR3 is 14 residues. The germline gives CDR1 MNHEY, CDR2 SVGAGI. DNA of the CDR3: TGTGCCAGCAGTACACGCCAGGTCTACACTGAAGCTTTCTTT. Amino acid sequence: CASSTRQVYTEAFF.

The chain couples TRBV9 to TRBJ1-3, with D uncertain. This CDR3 comprises 17 residues. CDR1 is SGDLS and CDR2 is YYNGEE in the germline V gene. Trimming left V 3 bases short and J 0 bases short, with 16 bases between. The CDR3 DNA reads as TGTGCCAGCAGCGGGGCATCTTTCCGCCCCTCTGGAAACACCATATATTTT. This translates into CASSGASFRPSGNTIYF.

The chain carries TRBV29-1 and TRBJ2-2; a weak D match, TRBD1 (5 bases). There are 13 residues in the CDR3. CDR1 is SQVTM and CDR2 is ANQGSEA in the germline V gene. Trimming removed 6 bases from V and 3 bases from J, with 11 bases in between. DNA of the CDR3: TGCAGCGTCCGGACAACCGACACCGGGGAGCTGTTTTTT. Encoded protein: CSVRTTDTGELFF.

The V gene is TRBV5-1, the J gene TRBJ2-7, with D maybe TRBD2 (5 bases). CDR1 is SGHRS and CDR2 is YFSETQ in the germline V gene. This CDR3 has 15 amino acids. V lost 3 bases and J 0 bases, leaving 13 bases between the germline ends. The CDR3 loop is CASSWVATSSYEQYF. In DNA, the CDR3 is TGCGCCAGCAGCTGGGTAGCAACTAGCTCCTACGAGCAGTACTTC.

The chain employs TRBV28 and TRBJ2-1; weak D call: TRBD2 (6 bases). V was trimmed by 6 bases and J by 4 bases, leaving 16 bases between them. Per the germline V gene, CDR1 is MDHEN and CDR2 is SYDVKM. The CDR3 extends over 15 amino acids. CDR3 region: CASRPGRQAYNEQFF. The CDR3 region has the DNA TGTGCCAGCAGACCGGGGAGGCAGGCGTACAATGAGCAGTTCTTC. Filled out from reference TRBV28 and TRBJ2-1, the complete variable domain reads DVKVTQSSRYLVKRTGEKVFLECVQDMDHENMFWYRQDPGLGLRLIYFSYDVKMKEKGDIPEGYSVSREKKERFSLILESASTNQTSMYLCASRPGRQAYNEQFFGPGTRLTVL.

The genes are TRBV15 and TRBJ1-5, with 7 bases that match TRBD1. Germline-derived CDR1 and CDR2 are LNHNV and YYDKDF (reference sequence). Trimming at V came to 0 bases and at J to 5 bases, leaving 4 bases not matched to a gene. This CDR3 is built from 15 residues. CDR3 amino acids: CATSRDYQGDQPQHF. The CDR3 bases are TGTGCCACCAGCAGAGATTACCAGGGGGATCAGCCCCAGCATTTT.

This rearrangement joins TRBV25-1 to TRBJ2-5; weak D call: TRBD1 (8 bases). The germline V and J ends were trimmed by 8 bases and 4 bases, with 17 bases remaining between them. The germline gives CDR1 MGHDK, CDR2 SYGVNS. This CDR3 has 14 residues. This CDR3 reads CASARTGGGETQYF. CDR3 nucleotide sequence: TGTGCCAGCGCCCGAACAGGGGGGGGAGAGACCCAGTACTTC.

This chain connects TRBV7-2 to TRBJ2-3, with D unclear. Germline V gene data show CDR1 as SGHTA and CDR2 as FQGNSA. Trimming cost V 1 base and J 4 bases, with 9 bases left between them. The CDR3 spans 14 residues. For the CDR3, the DNA is TGTGCCAGCAGCTTAGGAGTTCGTTCAGATACGCAGTATTTT. It encodes CASSLGVRSDTQYF.

The V call is TRBV7-9, the J call TRBJ2-7, with 9 bases lining up with TRBD1. The ends lost 3 bases at V and 5 bases at J; junction bases unmatched: 5. Germline V gene data show CDR1 as SEHNR and CDR2 as FQNEAQ (reference sequence). The length of the CDR3 is 14 residues. The CDR3 bases are TGTGCCAGCAGCTTGGGACAGGGAAGACACGAGCAGTACTTC. Translation gives CASSLGQGRHEQYF.

The chain employs TRBV7-8 and TRBJ2-7, with TRBD1 identical over 9 bases. Germline CDR1 SGHVS, CDR2 FQNEAQ. The CDR3 extends over 15 amino acids. Germline trimming cut 5 bases from V and 1 base from J; bases unmatched to any gene: 6. This CDR3 reads CASSGRTGASYEQYF. CDR3 nucleotides: TGTGCCAGCAGCGGCCGGACAGGGGCTTCCTACGAGCAGTACTTC.

This clone has more than one count but fewer than ten. The gene calls are TRBV24-1 and TRBJ1-1; perhaps TRBD1 as D (6 bases). V lost 7 bases, J lost 3 bases, and 8 bases lay in between. The CDR3 is 12 amino acids. The germline CDR1 and CDR2 sequences are KGHDR and SFDVKD. The CDR3 here is CATRAGDTEAFF. For the CDR3, the DNA is TGTGCCACCAGGGCAGGGGACACTGAAGCTTTCTTT.

This clone came up once. The V gene is TRBV27, the J gene TRBJ1-1; D is perhaps TRBD1 (5 bases). Germline CDR1 is MNHEY and CDR2 is SMNVEV (reference sequence). The CDR3 is 16 residues long. V was cut by 2 bases and J by 1 base, with 14 bases left in between. The CDR3 DNA reads as TGTGCCAGCAGTTTACCACCTCATAGGGGGAACACTGAAGCTTTCTTT. It translates to CASSLPPHRGNTEAFF.

The J gene is TRBJ2-7, the V gene TRBV19, with D tentatively TRBD1 (6 bases). The germline V gene encodes CDR1 LNHDA and CDR2 SQIVND (reference sequence). Trimming shortened V by 2 bases and J by 2 bases, and 13 bases separated the two germline ends. This CDR3 has 15 amino acids. The CDR3 reads CASSITGKGPYEQYF. The CDR3 DNA follows: TGTGCCAGTAGTATAACAGGGAAGGGCCCCTACGAGCAGTACTTC.

The chain uses TRBV28 and TRBJ2-5; D is possibly TRBD1 (6 bases). Trimming removed 2 bases at V and 0 bases at J, with 16 bases between. The CDR3 length is 17 residues. Germline CDR1 MDHEN, CDR2 SYDVKM. CDR3 protein: CASSLERTEPYQETQYF. The CDR3 region has the DNA TGTGCCAGCAGTTTAGAGAGGACAGAACCGTACCAAGAGACCCAGTACTTC.

This CDR3 reads CASSKGNPSGEGYTF. The CDR3 DNA sequence: TGTGCCAGCTCAAAGGGGAACCCCTCAGGAGAGGGCTACACCTTC. V gene TRBV18 combines with J gene TRBJ1-2, with D perhaps TRBD1 (5 bases). The CDR3 has 15 residues. Germline V gene data show CDR1 as KGHSH and CDR2 as LQKENI. V dropped 5 bases and J dropped 8 bases, with 21 bases sitting between them.

The rearrangement uses TRBV5-1 and TRBJ1-2; 9 bases agree with TRBD1. Germline CDR1 SGHRS, CDR2 YFSETQ. This CDR3 spans 16 amino acids. V shed 0 bases and J 7 bases; nucleotides not matched to a gene: 10. The CDR3 nucleotides are TGCGCCAGCAGCTTGGCCCCTTCACAGGGGGCGGGTGGCTACACCTTC. Residues: CASSLAPSQGAGGYTF.

V gene TRBV6-1 combines with J gene TRBJ1-2; perhaps TRBD1 as D (6 bases). Germline V gives CDR1 MNHNS, CDR2 SASEGT. Trimming took off 2 bases at V and 2 bases at J, with 6 bases between the two ends. This CDR3 comprises 13 residues. The CDR3 is CASSEQGNYGYTF. CDR3 DNA sequence: TGTGCCAGCAGTGAACAGGGGAACTATGGCTACACCTTC.

This chain joins TRBV3-1 (or the pseudogene TRBV3-2) and TRBJ2-3; maybe TRBD1 (7 bases). This CDR3 has 16 residues. Between the trimmed V and J ends, which lost 1 base and 4 bases, there was a span of 15 bases. Germline CDR1 is LGHDT and CDR2 is YNNKEL (reference sequence). CDR3 bases: TGTGCCAGCAGCCAAGTCGCAGGGGGGACGGCAGATACGCAGTATTTT. Translated, it gives CASSQVAGGTADTQYF.

The chain has TRBV7-2 and TRBJ2-6; possibly TRBD1 for D (5 bases). This CDR3 is built from 18 residues. The V gene's germline CDR1 is SGHTA and CDR2 FQGNSA. The V end was cut by 0 bases, the J end by 0 bases, with 12 bases between. In DNA, the CDR3 is TGTGCCAGCAGCTTAGCTGGGGCCACCAGCTCTGGGGCCAACGTCCTGACTTTC. Translated, it gives CASSLAGATSSGANVLTF.

This sequence joins TRBV10-1 and TRBJ2-7, with D perhaps matching TRBD2 (6 bases). CDR1 WNHNN and CDR2 SYGVQD come from the germline V gene (reference sequence). V was pared by 4 bases and J by 4 bases, with 14 bases between. This CDR3 region has 14 residues. The CDR3 bases are TGCGCCAGCAGTGTTAACCCCAGCGGGTACGAGCAGTACTTC. Translation gives CASSVNPSGYEQYF.

The chain employs TRBV14 and TRBJ1-2; D ambiguous. This CDR3 has 14 amino acids. Germline assignment: CDR1 SGHDN and CDR2 FVKESK. Trimming took off 1 base at V and 6 bases at J, with 12 bases between the two ends. CDR3 DNA sequence: TGTGCCAGCAGCCAAGGTTCCGGGTACAATGGCTACACCTTC. The encoded protein is CASSQGSGYNGYTF.

V usage is TRBV6-5 and J usage is TRBJ2-3; 9 nucleotides match TRBD1. Germline trimming cut 5 bases from V and 5 bases from J; bases unmatched to any gene: 8. The CDR3 spans 15 residues. Per the germline V gene, CDR1 is MNHEY and CDR2 is SVGAGI. DNA of the CDR3: TGTGCCAGCAGTACACAGGGGGCGCAAATAGATACGCAGTATTTT. It codes for CASSTQGAQIDTQYF.